Presented here are 12 T cell receptor beta chains from one specimen sequenced in a study of cytomegalovirus exposure and HLA in healthy donors. PCR was performed using 60 Vbeta and 13 Jbeta primers. Profiled with immunoSEQ multiplex PCR; TCRdb holds only in-frame clones, not every one. The data contain just over 150,000 clones, 80% of them singletons. The material sequenced was PBMCs. All receptors derive from a male donor in good health and CMV-seropositive.

V is TRBV5-5 and J is TRBJ2-3, with 9 bases fitting TRBD2. This CDR3 spans 16 amino acids. Germline V gene sequence: CDR1 SGHKS, CDR2 YYEKEE (reference sequence). With V trimmed by 0 bases and J by 4 bases, 6 bases remained unmatched. CDR3 protein: CASSLVLAGWADTQYF. CDR3 in DNA: TGTGCCAGCAGCTTGGTGCTAGCGGGGTGGGCAGATACGCAGTATTTT.

This chain joins TRBV4-2 and TRBJ1-2; D perhaps matches TRBD1 (5 bases). V lost 1 base, J lost 8 bases, and 11 bases lay in between. This CDR3 is built from 13 residues. Germline CDR1 reads LGHNA; CDR2 reads YNFKEQ. The chain's CDR3 is CASSQGGRVGYTF. In DNA form, the CDR3 reads TGTGCCAGCAGCCAAGGGGGCAGGGTAGGCTACACCTTC.

V is TRBV11-3 and J is TRBJ1-1; D may be TRBD1 (5 bases). With 3 bases removed from V and 5 bases from J, the gap between germline ends came to 13 bases. Germline assignment: CDR1 SGHNT and CDR2 YENEEA. The CDR3 runs to 14 residues. CDR3 bases: TGTGCCAGCAGCTTGATGGAAGGGGATACTGAAGCTTTCTTT. This sequence encodes CASSLMEGDTEAFF.

Only a few counts were recorded for this clone. This chain joins TRBV5-1 and TRBJ1-1, with D unclear. Germline CDR1 and CDR2: SGHRS and YFSETQ. The CDR3 loop spans 13 amino acids. Trimming took 4 bases from V and 3 from J, leaving 10 bases between them. CDR3 protein: CASSTGGDTEAFF. The CDR3 bases are TGCGCCAGCAGCACCGGAGGAGACACTGAAGCTTTCTTT.

The chain employs TRBV19 and TRBJ2-1; D may be TRBD1 (6 bases). Trimming cost V 6 bases and J 10 bases, with 10 bases left between them. The CDR3 loop spans 11 amino acids. Looked up from germline, CDR1 is LNHDA and CDR2 is SQIVND (reference sequence). CDR3 in DNA: TGTGCCAGTAGGAGGGGGAACGAGCAGTTCTTC. It encodes CASRRGNEQFF.

V is TRBV25-1 and J is TRBJ2-3; D is possibly TRBD1 (8 bases). The CDR3 runs to 17 residues. Germline V gene sequence: CDR1 MGHDK, CDR2 SYGVNS. The V and J ends lost 5 bases and 4 bases respectively, with 22 bases between them. As DNA, the CDR3 is TGTGCCAGCAGTCCCCCACCGCGGACAGGGAGGGCAGATACGCAGTATTTT. It codes for CASSPPPRTGRADTQYF.

This clone appeared a few times. The rearrangement joins TRBV2 to TRBJ2-2; 7 bases agree with TRBD2. V lost 0 bases and J lost 7; bases outside the gene matches: 8. The germline gives CDR1 SNHLY, CDR2 FYNNEI. This CDR3 region has 16 residues. The CDR3 here is CASSEAPGLPFGELFF. For the CDR3, the DNA is TGTGCCAGCAGTGAAGCCCCGGGACTACCTTTCGGGGAGCTGTTTTTT.

V gene TRBV5-1 combines with J gene TRBJ2-5, with 8 bases fitting TRBD2. V lost 5 bases and J lost 3; bases outside the gene matches: 3. Per germline, CDR1 SGHRS and CDR2 YFSETQ. CDR3 length equals 13 residues. The CDR3 DNA is TGCGCCAGCAGACTAGCGGAGAAAGAGACCCAGTACTTC. Translated, it gives CASRLAEKETQYF.

This CDR3 is CSATAGDTQYF. The CDR3 coding sequence is TGCAGTGCTACCGCGGGAGATACGCAGTATTTT. The chain joins TRBV20-1 to TRBJ2-3, with a weak D call TRBD2 (5 bases). Germline values: CDR1 DFQATT, CDR2 SNEGSKA (reference sequence). V was shortened by 4 bases and J by 5 bases, with 7 bases between the two germline ends. The CDR3 has 11 residues.

V gene TRBV6-5 combines with J gene TRBJ1-6; 7 bases match TRBD1. Germline trimming cut 6 bases from V and 7 bases from J; bases unmatched to any gene: 9. Germline V lookup: CDR1 MNHEY, CDR2 SVGAGI. The CDR3 runs 15 residues. The CDR3: CASSPRLTGNSPLHF. The CDR3 bases are TGTGCCAGCAGCCCTAGACTGACAGGGAATTCACCCCTCCACTTT.

Details on this clone: An end of the junction differs from the germline gene, which may be a read error. The chain combines TRBV7-9 with TRBJ1-2; D is perhaps TRBD1 (5 bases). This CDR3 comprises 12 residues. Germline values: CDR1 SEHNR, CDR2 FQNEAQ (reference sequence). CDR3 DNA: TGTTCCAGCAGCTTAATCAGGGATCGCTACACCTTC. Its translation is CSSSLIRDRYTF.

The gene calls are TRBV7-9 and TRBJ1-4, with D perhaps TRBD1 (5 bases). The CDR3 is 18 residues long. V was shortened by 6 bases and J by 0 bases, with 20 bases between the two germline ends. Germline V CDR1 and CDR2: SEHNR, FQNEAQ (reference sequence). The CDR3 protein is CASRTTPQGLSTNEKLFF. CDR3 nucleotide sequence: TGTGCCAGCAGAACCACCCCCCAGGGCCTTTCAACTAATGAAAAACTGTTTTTT.